This TCR beta chain derives from a study of cytomegalovirus exposure and HLA in healthy donors. At the level of the study: Inside one of the first data releases sat about 85 million unique TCRs taken from HLA-typed donors.

Findings of the study overall: The authors enumerated over 150 TCR beta chains as linked to cytomegalovirus.

PCR used 60 Vbeta primers and 13 Jbeta primers. The assay was immunoSEQ multiplex PCR, and TCRdb's table has in-frame clones only and misses some. The table shows over 55,000 clones, with 75% to 90% occurring only once. Concerning this clone: The antigen is not known.

V lost 0 bases and J lost 6; bases outside the gene matches: 10. The CDR3 contains 17 residues. Germline values: CDR1 WNHNN, CDR2 SYGVQD (reference sequence). Sequenced material: PBMCs. The V call is TRBV10-1, the J call TRBJ2-4, with TRBD1 matching 8 bases. The clonotype was recovered from a young woman in good health and CMV-seropositive. This CDR3 is CASSESLLGQAGNIQYF. The CDR3 DNA follows: TGCGCCAGCAGTGAGTCCCTTTTGGGACAGGCAGGAAACATTCAGTACTTC.